The entry below describes one T cell receptor beta chain. Its antigen remains unidentified. This CDR3 has 19 residues. Trimming removed 7 bases from V and 2 bases from J; junction bases left unmatched: 16. The germline gives CDR1 LNHDA, CDR2 SQIVND (reference sequence). This entry comes from a study of cytomegalovirus exposure and HLA in healthy donors. Primers for the PCR totalled 60 Vbeta and 13 Jbeta. Profiled with immunoSEQ multiplex PCR; TCRdb holds only in-frame clones, not every one. The sample has about 97,000 clones; around 80% are singletons. Overall study results and limits: Rates of TCR association differed by HLA locus in a later analysis, with DRB1 highest and HLA-C lowest. With later analysis, a missense DCLRE1C variant became linked to TCR beta V- and J-gene trimming.

The chain has TRBV19 and TRBJ2-7; 14 nucleotides match TRBD2. This TCR derives from a man between 40 and 49 years old in good health and CMV-seropositive. Sequenced input: PBMCs. DNA for the CDR3: TGTGCCAGTAAACCCTCCCCCGGGACTAGCGGGGGAGTCCCCTACGAGCAGTACTTC. Its translation: CASKPSPGTSGGVPYEQYF.